These T cell receptor beta chains were read from a single sample in a study of blood T cell repertoires in COVID-19. Using immunoSEQ multiplex PCR, the repertoire was profiled, and TCRdb retains in-frame clones only, with some absent. The sample lists tens of thousands of clones, about 78% occurring once. Sequencing was performed on peripheral blood. The receptors here all came from a man aged 50-60 years with active or convalescent COVID-19. Both conserved end residues are part of each CDR3. The D gene is left open where the match is weak. Not all rows give a size; the values are once, few, many and, for expanded clones, a class.

V: TRBV19; size: -; D: -; J: TRBJ1-2; CDR3: CASSTQAAQGNGYTF; DNA: TGTGCCAGTAGTACCCAAGCCGCACAGGGAAATGGCTACACCTTC
V: TRBV7-9; size: -; D: TRBD1; J: TRBJ1-6; CDR3: CASSFLTGNSPLHF; DNA: TGTGCCAGCAGCTTTCTGACAGGGAATTCACCCCTCCACTTT
V: TRBV11-2; size: -; D: TRBD2; J: TRBJ2-5; CDR3: CASSLPSGRQETQYF; DNA: TGTGCCAGCAGCTTACCTAGCGGGAGGCAAGAGACCCAGTACTTC
V: TRBV5-5; size: -; D: TRBD2; J: TRBJ2-3; CDR3: CASSATSGRGPDTQYF; DNA: TGTGCCAGCAGCGCAACTAGCGGGAGAGGACCAGATACGCAGTATTTT
V: TRBV11-2; size: -; D: -; J: TRBJ2-1; CDR3: CASSSGQNNEQFF; DNA: TGTGCCAGCAGCTCAGGACAGAACAATGAGCAGTTCTTC
V: TRBV5-4; size: -; D: -; J: TRBJ1-1; CDR3: CASSLDGWDTEAFF; DNA: TGTGCCAGCAGCTTGGACGGGTGGGACACTGAAGCTTTCTTT
V: TRBV6-5; size: -; D: TRBD1; J: TRBJ1-5; CDR3: CASNTGGRSQPQHF; DNA: TGTGCCAGCAACACAGGGGGAAGGAGTCAGCCCCAGCATTTT
V: TRBV7-2; size: -; D: TRBD2; J: TRBJ2-1; CDR3: CASRSGLAGYNEQFF; DNA: TGTGCCAGCAGGTCGGGACTAGCGGGGTACAATGAGCAGTTCTTC
V: TRBV3-1/TRBV3-2; size: few; D: -; J: TRBJ2-1; CDR3: CASSLRSVNSYNEQFF; DNA: TGTGCCAGCAGCTTACGTAGCGTGAACTCCTACAATGAGCAGTTCTTC
V: TRBV5-4; size: -; D: TRBD1; J: TRBJ1-1; CDR3: CASSFGGQGVNTEAFF; DNA: TGTGCCAGCAGCTTTGGTGGACAGGGGGTGAACACTGAAGCTTTCTTT
V: TRBV5-1; size: few; D: -; J: TRBJ2-7; CDR3: CASSIDRRYEQYF; DNA: TGCGCCAGCAGCATCGACAGACGATACGAGCAGTACTTC
V: TRBV7-8; size: -; D: -; J: TRBJ1-2; CDR3: CASRKGVYTF; DNA: TGTGCCAGCAGGAAGGGGGTCTACACCTTC
V: TRBV5-1; size: -; D: -; J: TRBJ2-1; CDR3: CASSLGQSYNEQFF; DNA: TGCGCCAGCAGCTTGGGACAGTCCTACAATGAGCAGTTCTTC
V: TRBV19; size: -; D: TRBD1; J: TRBJ1-6; CDR3: CASSISRDSKFSPLHF; DNA: TGTGCCAGTAGTATCAGCCGGGACAGTAAGTTTTCACCCCTCCACTTT
V: TRBV7-9; size: -; D: -; J: TRBJ2-7; CDR3: CASSLESGGPYEQYF; DNA: TGTGCCAGCAGCTTAGAATCCGGGGGGCCCTACGAGCAGTACTTC
V: TRBV2; size: few; D: -; J: TRBJ2-5; CDR3: CASSRTVQETQYF; DNA: TGTGCCAGCAGTCGGACAGTACAAGAGACCCAGTACTTC
V: TRBV5-4; size: few; D: TRBD2; J: TRBJ2-7; CDR3: CASSLAGLAGITYEQYF; DNA: TGTGCCAGCAGCTTGGCGGGACTAGCGGGGATAACCTACGAGCAGTACTTC
V: TRBV10-1; size: once; D: -; J: TRBJ1-4; CDR3: CANWTVNEKLFF; DNA: TGCGCCAACTGGACAGTTAATGAAAAACTGTTTTTT
V: TRBV19; size: once; D: -; J: TRBJ1-2; CDR3: CASNEIYGANYGYTF; DNA: TGTGCCAGTAACGAAATTTACGGTGCCAACTATGGCTACACCTTC
V: TRBV6-6; size: -; D: -; J: TRBJ1-2; CDR3: CASSYGHGQNYGYTF; DNA: TGTGCCAGCAGTTACGGGCACGGACAGAACTATGGCTACACCTTC
V: TRBV5-1; size: -; D: TRBD1; J: TRBJ1-3; CDR3: CASSSTGGSGNTIYF; DNA: TGCGCCAGCAGCTCGACAGGGGGCTCTGGAAACACCATATATTTT
V: TRBV5-1; size: -; D: -; J: TRBJ2-1; CDR3: CASRSGGNNNEQFF; DNA: TGCGCCAGTCGCTCAGGGGGGAACAACAATGAGCAGTTCTTC
V: TRBV6-6; size: -; D: TRBD2; J: TRBJ2-1; CDR3: CASRELAGGSNEQFF; DNA: TGTGCCAGCAGGGAACTAGCGGGGGGATCGAATGAGCAGTTCTTC
V: TRBV7-9; size: -; D: TRBD1; J: TRBJ1-4; CDR3: CASSSGTGGAGREKLFF; DNA: TGTGCCAGCAGCTCCGGGACAGGGGGCGCGGGGAGAGAAAAACTGTTTTTT
V: TRBV7-8; size: -; D: -; J: TRBJ1-2; CDR3: CASSSAGGVGYGYTF; DNA: TGTGCCAGCAGCTCCGCTGGCGGGGTCGGCTATGGCTACACCTTC
V: TRBV5-3; size: -; D: -; J: TRBJ1-6; CDR3: CARSLITDRNNSPLHF; DNA: TGTGCCAGAAGCTTAATAACAGATCGAAATAATTCACCCCTCCACTTT
V: TRBV4-1; size: -; D: -; J: TRBJ1-2; CDR3: CASSQEFPPGIYGYTF; DNA: TGCGCCAGCAGCCAAGAATTCCCTCCAGGTATATATGGCTACACCTTC
V: TRBV3-1/TRBV3-2; size: -; D: -; J: TRBJ2-6; CDR3: CASSQDRRRAGANVLTF; DNA: TGTGCCAGCAGCCAAGACCGTCGGCGGGCTGGGGCCAACGTCCTGACTTTC
V: TRBV5-1; size: -; D: TRBD1; J: TRBJ2-1; CDR3: CASSGTARDNEQFF; DNA: TGCGCCAGCAGCGGGACAGCCCGGGACAATGAGCAGTTCTTC
V: TRBV9; size: -; D: -; J: TRBJ2-7; CDR3: CASSVGGDEQYF; DNA: TGTGCCAGCAGCGTAGGTGGAGACGAGCAGTACTTC
V: TRBV11-1; size: once; D: -; J: TRBJ2-1; CDR3: CASSLLLGSYNEQFF; DNA: TGTGCCAGCAGCCTCCTTCTCGGGAGCTACAATGAGCAGTTCTTC
V: TRBV7-8; size: few; D: TRBD1; J: TRBJ2-1; CDR3: CAMGHESGGLRNEQFF; DNA: TGTGCCATGGGGCACGAATCAGGGGGTCTGCGGAATGAGCAGTTCTTC
V: TRBV5-4; size: -; D: -; J: TRBJ2-3; CDR3: CASSLSVTDTQYF; DNA: TGTGCCAGCAGCTTATCAGTAACAGATACGCAGTATTTT